The clone carrying this T cell receptor beta chain was counted only a few times. Its matching antigen is unknown. This sample is part of a study of blood T cells in healthy people across ages. Points from the study as a whole: Across the age range, TCR beta diversity per million T cells fell in a roughly linear way.

Together with a sample-barcoded 5' primer, a J-beta primer mix was included in a second PCR lasting about 7 to 11 cycles. In TCRdb, the 5' RACE reads were re-called with MiXCR into one record per CDR3 protein. Of 550,000 to 750,000 distinct CDR3 sequences in the sample, around a fifth were seen once. The material sequenced was blood. The source is a man in his sixties or seventies in good health.

DNA of the CDR3: TGCGCCAGCAGCCCGGGACAGGGAAAGACTGAAGCTTTCTTT. Protein sequence: CASSPGQGKTEAFF. The chain is built from TRBV5-1 and TRBJ1-1; TRBD1 agrees at 9 bases. The CDR3 length is 14 residues. The V and J ends lost 4 bases and 5 bases, in that order; junction bases with no gene match: 6. CDR1 and CDR2 (germline): SGHRS, YFSETQ.